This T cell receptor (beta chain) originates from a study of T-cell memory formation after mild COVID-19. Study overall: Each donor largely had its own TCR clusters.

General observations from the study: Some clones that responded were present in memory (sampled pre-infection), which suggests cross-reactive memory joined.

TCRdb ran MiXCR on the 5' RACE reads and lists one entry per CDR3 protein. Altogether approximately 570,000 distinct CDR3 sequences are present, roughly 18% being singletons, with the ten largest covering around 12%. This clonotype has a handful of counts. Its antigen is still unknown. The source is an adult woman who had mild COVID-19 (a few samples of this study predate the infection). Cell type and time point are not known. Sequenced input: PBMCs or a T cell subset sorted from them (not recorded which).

The CDR3: CAIGGEWNTEAFF. The DNA for the CDR3 is TGTGCCATCGGGGGAGAGTGGAACACTGAAGCTTTCTTT. The chain joins TRBV10-3 to TRBJ1-1, with a weak D call TRBD1 (5 bases). V gave up 8 bases and J gave up 1 base, with 11 bases separating them. The CDR3 spans 13 residues. CDR1 is ENHRY and CDR2 is SYGVKD in the germline V gene.